Below, one T cell receptor (beta chain) is given with its context. The V and J ends lost 10 bases and 9 bases respectively, with 16 bases between them. This CDR3 region has 12 residues. Germline CDR1 is MNHNY and CDR2 is SVGAGI (reference sequence). The data stem from a study of blood T cell repertoires in COVID-19. Background on the study: Some COVID-19 samples were acute and others convalescent; all came from the United States, Italy and Spain.

Individuals drawn from under 30 US areas were roughly 18 to 95 years old. Participant reports of clinical history set cohort assignment. Original processing notes: The assay estimated nucleated cells by amplifying reference gene primers. Using immunoSEQ multiplex PCR, the repertoire was profiled, and TCRdb retains in-frame clones only, with some absent. The V and J calls and clone size were taken over from that table, and D and trimming were inferred from the DNA. Among hundreds of thousands of clones listed, approximately 88% were seen once. V and J are TRBV6-6 and TRBJ1-5; maybe TRBD1 (5 bases). This TCR was recovered from a woman aged 40 to 50 with acute COVID-19. The sequencing input was PBMCs or T cells enriched from blood (not recorded which). The chain's CDR3 is CATTGPGGPQHF. The DNA for the CDR3 is TGTGCCACCACGGGACCCGGGGGGCCCCAGCATTTT.